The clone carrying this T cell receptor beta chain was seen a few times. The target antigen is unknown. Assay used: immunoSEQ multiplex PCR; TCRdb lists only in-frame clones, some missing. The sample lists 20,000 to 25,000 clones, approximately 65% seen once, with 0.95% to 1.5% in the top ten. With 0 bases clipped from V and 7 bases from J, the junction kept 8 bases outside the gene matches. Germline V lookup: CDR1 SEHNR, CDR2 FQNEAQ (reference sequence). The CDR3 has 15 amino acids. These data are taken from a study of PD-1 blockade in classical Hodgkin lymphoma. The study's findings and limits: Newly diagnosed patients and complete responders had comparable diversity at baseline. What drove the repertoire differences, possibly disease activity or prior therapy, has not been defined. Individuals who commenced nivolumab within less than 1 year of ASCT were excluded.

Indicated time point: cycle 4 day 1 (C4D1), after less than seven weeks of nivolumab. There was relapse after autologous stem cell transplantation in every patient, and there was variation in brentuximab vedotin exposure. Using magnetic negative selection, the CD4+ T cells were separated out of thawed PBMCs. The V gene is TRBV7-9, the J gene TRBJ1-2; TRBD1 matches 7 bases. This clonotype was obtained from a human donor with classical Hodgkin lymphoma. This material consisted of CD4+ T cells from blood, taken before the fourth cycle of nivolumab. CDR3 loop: CASSLAAGGTGGYTF. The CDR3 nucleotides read TGTGCCAGCAGCTTAGCCGCAGGGGGAACGGGTGGCTACACCTTC.